Each of the 15 T cell receptor beta chains below was sequenced from the same sample in a study of shared clonotypes between healthy human individuals. Repertoires were generated with immunoSEQ multiplex PCR, while TCRdb's copy carries only in-frame clones and drops some. The data show under 1,100,000 clones, roughly 80% seen once. The specimen was memory CD4+ T cells sorted from blood. Subset reported: CD45RA-negative fraction. The receptor set was obtained from a man aged 18 to 35 in good health.

The genes are TRBV2 and TRBJ2-1; 12 bases fit TRBD2. The CDR3 is made up of 15 amino acids. V shed 6 bases, J shed 7 bases, and the junction held 7 bases outside the gene matches. The germline gives CDR1 SNHLY, CDR2 FYNNEI. The DNA of the CDR3 is TGTGCCAGCAGATTCCTAGCGGGAGGGGATAATGAGCAGTTCTTC. It encodes CASRFLAGGDNEQFF.

The chain joins TRBV6-6 to TRBJ1-6; perhaps TRBD1 as D (5 bases). V dropped 10 bases and J dropped 0 bases, with 13 bases sitting between them. The length of the CDR3 is 15 residues. CDR1 MNHNY and CDR2 SVGAGI come from the germline V gene (reference sequence). The CDR3 DNA follows: TGTGCCACCTTAGGGGAGAGCTCCTATAATTCACCCCTCCACTTT. Residues: CATLGESSYNSPLHF.

The chain carries TRBV19 and TRBJ2-2; D uncertain. This CDR3 has 15 residues. CDR1 is LNHDA, CDR2 SQIVND, per germline (reference sequence). V lost 3 bases to trimming and J lost 3 bases, with 11 bases between them. The CDR3 coding sequence is TGTGCCAGTAGTATCGGGTCCCCACACACCGGGGAGCTGTTTTTT. It codes for CASSIGSPHTGELFF.

The rearrangement links TRBV19 to TRBJ2-7; a weak D match, TRBD2 (5 bases). The germline V gene has CDR1 LNHDA and CDR2 SQIVND (reference sequence). This CDR3 is 13 amino acids long. Trimming pared 5 bases from V and 2 bases from J, leaving 10 bases between. The chain's CDR3 is CASSSGVTYEQYF. For the CDR3, the DNA is TGTGCCAGTAGTTCCGGGGTCACCTACGAGCAGTACTTC.

The genes are TRBV6-6 and TRBJ2-3; D possibly corresponds to TRBD1 (6 bases). The V end lost 6 bases, the J end lost 7 bases, and 11 bases lay between the germline ends. The CDR3 runs to 12 residues. Germline CDR1 and CDR2: MNHNY and SVGAGI (reference sequence). This chain's CDR3 is CASRPQGNTQYF. CDR3 in DNA: TGTGCCAGCAGGCCTCAGGGGAATACGCAGTATTTT.

The CDR3 loop reads CASSLSASGNEKLFF. Written as DNA, the CDR3 is TGTGCCAGCAGCCTCTCGGCCTCGGGAAATGAAAAACTGTTTTTT. The chain couples TRBV5-6 to TRBJ1-4; D is unresolved. Trimming took off 4 bases at V and 5 bases at J, with 15 bases between the two ends. This CDR3 comprises 15 residues. The germline V gene encodes CDR1 SGHDT and CDR2 YYEEEE.

This clone was seen a single time. The chain carries TRBV7-9 and TRBJ2-2, with TRBD2 identical over 11 bases. Trimming took 5 bases from V and 5 from J; bases not matched to a gene: 10. This CDR3 is 17 amino acids long. Per the germline V gene, CDR1 is SEHNR and CDR2 is FQNEAQ (reference sequence). The CDR3 DNA sequence: TGTGCCAGCAGCCCACAGGGGACTAGCGGATTAACCGGGGAGCTGTTTTTT. Amino acid sequence: CASSPQGTSGLTGELFF.

On this clone: The same CDR3 also results from other DNA sequences found in this sample. The V and J genes are TRBV19 and TRBJ1-2, with TRBD1 identical over 8 bases. J gave up 3 bases and V 5 bases, and 5 bases lay outside the gene matches. The CDR3 loop spans 14 amino acids. Germline CDR1 reads LNHDA; CDR2 reads SQIVND (reference sequence). This CDR3 is CASSSNRGDYGYTF. As DNA, the CDR3 is TGTGCCAGTAGTTCCAACAGGGGGGACTATGGCTACACCTTC.

The rearrangement joins TRBV6-6 to TRBJ1-6, with 8 bases fitting TRBD1. V shed 5 bases and J 10 bases; nucleotides not matched to a gene: 10. The CDR3 runs 15 residues. CDR1 is MNHNY and CDR2 is SVGAGI in the germline V gene (reference sequence). CDR3 nucleotides: TGTGCCAGCAGTCCAGACAGGGGAGGGGAATCACCCCTCCACTTT. It specifies CASSPDRGGESPLHF.

The chain combines TRBV11-2 with TRBJ1-2; the D gene is possibly TRBD1 (5 bases). Germline V lookup: CDR1 SGHAT, CDR2 FQNNGV. This CDR3 spans 15 amino acids. V lost 5 bases and J lost 4, with 17 bases in between. CDR3 in amino acids: CASSRSAGSGYGYTF. CDR3 bases: TGTGCCAGCAGCCGATCCGCAGGGAGCGGCTATGGCTACACCTTC.

J is TRBJ1-5 and V is TRBV10-2; D perhaps matches TRBD1 (5 bases). V gave up 1 base and J gave up 1 base, with 11 bases separating them. Germline CDR1 is WSHSY and CDR2 is SAAADI. The CDR3 loop spans 16 amino acids. CDR3 DNA: TGCGCCAGCAGTGAGTTATCAGGGAAGAGCAATCAGCCCCAGCATTTT. Translated, it gives CASSELSGKSNQPQHF.

J is TRBJ2-1 and V is TRBV25-1, with unresolved D. The germline V gene encodes CDR1 MGHDK and CDR2 SYGVNS. The CDR3 is 14 residues long. Between the trimmed V and J ends, which lost 7 bases and 6 bases, there was a span of 16 bases. The CDR3 sequence: CASTGNHWGNEQFF. In DNA form, the CDR3 reads TGTGCCAGCACAGGAAACCACTGGGGCAATGAGCAGTTCTTC. Looking up the rest from reference TRBV25-1 and TRBJ2-1 gives the full variable domain: EADIYQTPRYLVIGTGKKITLECSQTMGHDKMYWYQQDPGMELHLIHYSYGVNSTEKGDLSSESTVSRIRTEHFPLTLESARPSHTSQYLCASTGNHWGNEQFFGPGTRLTVL.

The chain links TRBV7-2 to TRBJ2-7; 12 positions match TRBD2. The trim removed 5 bases at V and 3 bases at J, leaving 5 bases unmatched. The CDR3 extends over 15 amino acids. The germline gives CDR1 SGHTA, CDR2 FQGNSA. This CDR3 is CASSPLAGGFYEQYF. As DNA, the CDR3 is TGTGCCAGCAGCCCTCTAGCGGGAGGGTTCTACGAGCAGTACTTC.

V usage is TRBV5-1 and J usage is TRBJ2-3, with unresolved D. The V gene lost 5 bases and the J gene lost 2 bases, with 9 bases spanning the gap. The CDR3 runs to 13 residues. CDR1 is SGHRS, CDR2 YFSETQ, per germline. The CDR3 nucleotides are TGCGCCAGCAGTAACAGCATCACAGATACGCAGTATTTT. This codes for CASSNSITDTQYF. The full variable domain, with the rest looked up from reference TRBV5-1 and TRBJ2-3, is KAGVTQTPRYLIKTRGQQVTLSCSPISGHRSVSWYQQTPGQGLQFLFEYFSETQRNKGNFPGRFSGRQFSNSRSEMNVSTLELGDSALYLCASSNSITDTQYFGPGTRLTVL.

The genes are TRBV6-1 and TRBJ1-5, with 12 bases identical to TRBD1. Trimming removed 10 bases from V and 7 bases from J; junction bases left unmatched: 8. Looked up from germline, CDR1 is MNHNS and CDR2 is SASEGT. This CDR3 comprises 14 residues. The DNA of the CDR3 is TGTGCCACGCGAGGGACAGGGGGCGAGCAGCCCCAGCATTTT. This encodes CATRGTGGEQPQHF.